This TCR beta chain was recovered during a study of long-term antiretroviral therapy in people with HIV. Broader study findings: Blood dates from about 2003 to 2017, possibly under older ART regimens. Whichever time point was examined, clones expanded before ART dominated the repertoire. ART was followed by higher diversity that remained below transplant donor controls.

From germline, CDR1 is SGHTA and CDR2 FQGNSA. Trimming stripped 5 bases from V and 2 bases from J, with 4 bases between. This CDR3 region has 12 residues. Sequencing relied on immunoSEQ assay v3.0, run at survey level. Sequenced by immunoSEQ multiplex PCR; TCRdb stores in-frame clones only, minus some. The table lists 20,000 to 30,000 clones, 81% of them singletons. This clone came up once. Its antigen remains unidentified. The gene calls are TRBV7-2 and TRBJ2-1; D is unresolved. The clonotype was recovered from a young woman with HIV. This sample comprised unsorted PBMCs, obtained at the start of antiretroviral therapy, before treatment. The CDR3: CASSGPYNEQFF. DNA for the CDR3: TGTGCCAGCAGCGGTCCCTACAATGAGCAGTTCTTC.